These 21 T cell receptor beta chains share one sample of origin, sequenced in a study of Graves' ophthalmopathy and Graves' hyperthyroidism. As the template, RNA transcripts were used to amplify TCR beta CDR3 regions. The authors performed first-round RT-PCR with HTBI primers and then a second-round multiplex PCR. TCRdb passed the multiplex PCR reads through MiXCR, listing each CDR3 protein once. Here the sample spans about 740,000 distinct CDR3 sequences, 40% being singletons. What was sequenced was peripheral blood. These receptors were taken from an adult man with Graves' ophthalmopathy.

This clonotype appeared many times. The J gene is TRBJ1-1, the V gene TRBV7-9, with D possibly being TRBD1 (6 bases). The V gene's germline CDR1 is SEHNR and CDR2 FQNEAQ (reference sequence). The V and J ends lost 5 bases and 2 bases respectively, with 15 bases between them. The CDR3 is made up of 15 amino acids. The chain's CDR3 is CASSIRQAPNTEAFF. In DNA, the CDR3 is TGTGCCAGCAGCATTCGACAGGCCCCAAACACTGAAGCTTTCTTT.

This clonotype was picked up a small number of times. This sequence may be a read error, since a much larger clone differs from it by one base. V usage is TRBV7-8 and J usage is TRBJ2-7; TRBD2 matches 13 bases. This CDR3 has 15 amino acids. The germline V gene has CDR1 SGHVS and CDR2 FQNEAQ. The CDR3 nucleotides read TGTGCCAGCAGCTCTAGGACTAGCGGGGGCTACGGGCAGTACTTC. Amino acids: CASSSRTSGGYGQYF.

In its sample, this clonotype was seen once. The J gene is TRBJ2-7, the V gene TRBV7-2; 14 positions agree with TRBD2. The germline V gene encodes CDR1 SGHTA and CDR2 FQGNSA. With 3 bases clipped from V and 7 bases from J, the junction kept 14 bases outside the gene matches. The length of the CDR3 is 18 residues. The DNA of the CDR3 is TGTGCCAGCAGCTTCGGAAGTGGAGGGACTAGCGGGAGTGAAGAGCAGTACTTC. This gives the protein CASSFGSGGTSGSEEQYF. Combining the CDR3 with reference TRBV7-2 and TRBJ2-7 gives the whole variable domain GAGVSQSPSNKVTEKGKDVELRCDPISGHTALYWYRQSLGQGLEFLIYFQGNSAPDKSGLPSDRFSAERTGGSVSTLTIQRTQQEDSAVYLCASSFGSGGTSGSEEQYFGPGTRLTVT.

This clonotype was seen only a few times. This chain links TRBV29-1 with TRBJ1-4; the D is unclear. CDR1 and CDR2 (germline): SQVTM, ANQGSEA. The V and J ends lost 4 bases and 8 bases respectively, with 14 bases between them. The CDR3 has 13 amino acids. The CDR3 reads CSVGLAGGEKLFF. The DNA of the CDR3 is TGCAGCGTTGGACTAGCGGGAGGGGAAAAACTGTTTTTT.

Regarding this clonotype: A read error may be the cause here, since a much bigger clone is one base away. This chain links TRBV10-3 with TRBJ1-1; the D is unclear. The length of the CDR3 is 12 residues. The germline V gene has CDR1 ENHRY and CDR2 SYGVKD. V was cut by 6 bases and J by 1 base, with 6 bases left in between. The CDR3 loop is CAIREANTEAFF. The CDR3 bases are TGTGCCATCAGAGAGGCGAACACTGAAGCTTTCTTT.

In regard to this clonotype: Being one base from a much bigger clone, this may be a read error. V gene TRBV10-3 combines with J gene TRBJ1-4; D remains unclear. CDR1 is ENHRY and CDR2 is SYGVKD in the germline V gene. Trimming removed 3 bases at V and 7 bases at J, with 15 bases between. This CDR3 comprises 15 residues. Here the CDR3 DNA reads TGTGCCATCAGTGAATACGGCGGGCTCGGTGAAAAACTGTTTTTT. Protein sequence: CAISEYGGLGEKLFF.

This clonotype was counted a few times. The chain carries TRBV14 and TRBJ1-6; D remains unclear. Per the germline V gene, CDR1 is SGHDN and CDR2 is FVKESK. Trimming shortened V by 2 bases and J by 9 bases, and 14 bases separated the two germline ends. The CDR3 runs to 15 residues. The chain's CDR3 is CASSQYTAVSSPLHF. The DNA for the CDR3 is TGTGCCAGCAGCCAATACACGGCGGTGTCTTCACCCCTCCACTTT.

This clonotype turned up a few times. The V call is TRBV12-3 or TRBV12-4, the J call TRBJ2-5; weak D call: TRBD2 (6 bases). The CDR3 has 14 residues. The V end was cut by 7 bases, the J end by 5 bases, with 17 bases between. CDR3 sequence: CASKRDSPQETQYF. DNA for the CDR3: TGTGCCAGCAAACGGGACTCCCCACAGGAGACCCAGTACTTC.

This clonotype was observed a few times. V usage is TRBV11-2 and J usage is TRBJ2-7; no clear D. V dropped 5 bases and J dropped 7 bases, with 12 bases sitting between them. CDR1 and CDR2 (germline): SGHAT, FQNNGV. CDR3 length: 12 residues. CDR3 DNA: TGTGCCAGCAGCCAACAGTCTACGGAGCAGTACTTC. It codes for CASSQQSTEQYF.

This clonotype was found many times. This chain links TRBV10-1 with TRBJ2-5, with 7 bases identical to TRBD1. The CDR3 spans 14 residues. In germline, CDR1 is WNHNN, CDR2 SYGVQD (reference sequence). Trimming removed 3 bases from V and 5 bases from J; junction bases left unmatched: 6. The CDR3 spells CASSDTGAWETQYF. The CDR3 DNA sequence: TGCGCCAGCAGTGACACAGGGGCCTGGGAGACCCAGTACTTC.

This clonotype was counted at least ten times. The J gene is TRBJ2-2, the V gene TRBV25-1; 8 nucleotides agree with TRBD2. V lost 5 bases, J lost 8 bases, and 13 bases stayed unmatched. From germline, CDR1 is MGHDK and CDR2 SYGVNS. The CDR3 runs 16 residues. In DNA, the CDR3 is TGTGCCAGCAGTCACAATGCCGGGACTAGTCCTGGGGAGCTGTTTTTT. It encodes CASSHNAGTSPGELFF.

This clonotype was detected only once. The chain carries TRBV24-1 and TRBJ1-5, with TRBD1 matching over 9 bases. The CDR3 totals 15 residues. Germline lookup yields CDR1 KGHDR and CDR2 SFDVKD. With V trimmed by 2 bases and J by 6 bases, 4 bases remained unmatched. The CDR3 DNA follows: TGTGCCACCAGTGATTCGGGACAGGGAGGTCAGCCCCAGCATTTT. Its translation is CATSDSGQGGQPQHF.

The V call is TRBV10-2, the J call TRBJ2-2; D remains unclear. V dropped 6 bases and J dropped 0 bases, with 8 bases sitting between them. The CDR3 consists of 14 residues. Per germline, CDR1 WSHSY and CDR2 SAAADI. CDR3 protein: CASRSFTNTGELFF. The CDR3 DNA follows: TGCGCCAGCAGGTCGTTTACGAACACCGGGGAGCTGTTTTTT.

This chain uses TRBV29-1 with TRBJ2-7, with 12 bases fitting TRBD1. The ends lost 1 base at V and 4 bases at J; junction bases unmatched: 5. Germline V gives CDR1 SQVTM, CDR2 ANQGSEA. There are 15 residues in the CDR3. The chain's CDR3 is CSVEGWGQGAYEQYF. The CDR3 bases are TGCAGCGTTGAAGGGTGGGGACAGGGGGCTTACGAGCAGTACTTC.

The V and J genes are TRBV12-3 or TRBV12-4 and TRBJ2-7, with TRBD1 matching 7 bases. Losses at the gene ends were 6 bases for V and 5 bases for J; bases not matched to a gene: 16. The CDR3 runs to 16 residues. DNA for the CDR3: TGTGCCAGCAGGCCGACAGGGTTTATAGATCGTAACGAGCAGTACTTC. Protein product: CASRPTGFIDRNEQYF.

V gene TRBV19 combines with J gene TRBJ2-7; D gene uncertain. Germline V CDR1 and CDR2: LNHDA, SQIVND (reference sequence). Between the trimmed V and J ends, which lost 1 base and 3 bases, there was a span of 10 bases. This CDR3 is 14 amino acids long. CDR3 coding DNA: TGTGCCAGTAGTATAGGAGCATATGGCTACGAGCAGTACTTC. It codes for CASSIGAYGYEQYF.

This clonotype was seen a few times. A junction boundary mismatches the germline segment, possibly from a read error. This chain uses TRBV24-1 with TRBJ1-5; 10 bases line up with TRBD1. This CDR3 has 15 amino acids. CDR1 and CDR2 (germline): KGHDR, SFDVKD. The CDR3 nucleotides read TGTGCCAGCAGTTCCGATGGGACAGGGGATCAGCCCCAGCATTTT. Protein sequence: CASSSDGTGDQPQHF.

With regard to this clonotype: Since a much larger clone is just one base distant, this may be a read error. The CDR3, as DNA: TGTGCCAGCAGCCGATCGGCAGGGACCTCCTACGAGCAGTACTTC. Residues: CASSRSAGTSYEQYF. This chain links TRBV7-2 with TRBJ2-7; D could derive from TRBD1 or TRBD2 (5 bases each). Trimming left V 5 bases short and J 0 bases short, with 14 bases between. CDR3 length equals 15 residues. The germline V gene encodes CDR1 SGHTA and CDR2 FQGNSA.

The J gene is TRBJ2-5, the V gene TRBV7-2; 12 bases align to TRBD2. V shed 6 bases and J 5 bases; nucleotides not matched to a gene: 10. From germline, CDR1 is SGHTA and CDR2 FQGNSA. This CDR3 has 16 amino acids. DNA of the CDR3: TGTGCCAGCAGGCCGCCGAGACTAGCGGGAGATGAGACCCAGTACTTC. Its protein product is CASRPPRLAGDETQYF.

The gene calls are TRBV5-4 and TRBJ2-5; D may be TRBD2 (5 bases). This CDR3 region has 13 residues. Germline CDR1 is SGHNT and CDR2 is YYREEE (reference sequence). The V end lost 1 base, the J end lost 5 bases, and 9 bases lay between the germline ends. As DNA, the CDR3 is TGTGCCAGCAGCTTGAGTTGGGAGGAGACCCAGTACTTC. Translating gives CASSLSWEETQYF.

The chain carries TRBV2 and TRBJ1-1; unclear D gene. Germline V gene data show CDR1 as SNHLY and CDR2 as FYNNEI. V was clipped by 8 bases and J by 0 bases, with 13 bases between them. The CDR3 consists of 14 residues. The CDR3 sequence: CASLDPSMNTEAFF. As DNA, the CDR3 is TGTGCCAGCTTAGATCCCAGTATGAACACTGAAGCTTTCTTT.